What follows are 22 T cell receptor beta chains derived from one specimen sequenced in a study of blood T cell repertoires in COVID-19. The protocol was immunoSEQ multiplex PCR, while the TCRdb copy is restricted to in-frame clones and leaves out a portion. Found here are roughly 34,000 clones, 88% of them singletons; the top ten hold more than 13%. Sequencing was carried out using peripheral blood. Every receptor here comes from a man in his sixties with active COVID-19.

The sample holds one count of this clone. The chain employs TRBV5-1 and TRBJ2-3; 9 bases match TRBD2. The CDR3 is 14 amino acids. CDR1 and CDR2 from the germline V gene are SGHRS and YFSETQ. The trim removed 0 bases at V and 4 bases at J, leaving 0 bases unmatched. The CDR3 here is CASSLVAGADTQYF. The CDR3 DNA follows: TGCGCCAGCAGCTTGGTAGCGGGAGCAGATACGCAGTATTTT.

In its sample, this clone is medium-sized. The rearrangement joins TRBV7-2 to TRBJ2-1, with 13 positions matching TRBD2. Germline CDR1 is SGHTA and CDR2 is FQGNSA. The CDR3 consists of 16 residues. Trimming at V came to 1 base and at J to 10 bases, leaving 7 bases not matched to a gene. CDR3: CASSLVGLAGVEEQFF. CDR3 bases: TGTGCCAGCAGCTTAGTCGGACTAGCGGGAGTGGAGGAGCAGTTCTTC.

The chain is built from TRBV7-2 and TRBJ2-5; 10 bases are shared with TRBD2. V trimming: 4 bases; J trimming: 4 bases; junction bases outside the gene matches: 12. CDR3 length: 17 amino acids. The V gene's germline CDR1 is SGHTA and CDR2 FQGNSA. For the CDR3, the DNA is TGTGCCAGCAGCTCCAGGGGAGCGGGAGGGCCGCGAGAGACCCAGTACTTC. Residues: CASSSRGAGGPRETQYF.

This clone appeared a single time. This chain uses TRBV9 with TRBJ2-1; 7 bases fit TRBD1. Germline trimming cut 0 bases from V and 3 bases from J; bases unmatched to any gene: 3. CDR3 length: 15 residues. Germline V gene lookup returns CDR1 SGDLS and CDR2 YYNGEE. The CDR3 sequence is CASSVEGTDYNEQFF. The CDR3 bases are TGTGCCAGCAGCGTAGAGGGGACAGACTACAATGAGCAGTTCTTC.

There are a few counts of this clone. The chain carries TRBV5-4 and TRBJ2-1; a possible D gene is TRBD1 (6 bases). CDR1 is SGHNT and CDR2 is YYREEE in the germline V gene (reference sequence). CDR3 length: 15 amino acids. Trimming shortened V by 4 bases and J by 3 bases, and 14 bases separated the two germline ends. CDR3 amino acids: CASSDSEGHYNEQFF. The CDR3 nucleotides are TGTGCCAGCAGCGATTCCGAGGGACACTACAATGAGCAGTTCTTC.

This clone was found once. The chain joins TRBV2 to TRBJ1-3; perhaps TRBD1 as D (5 bases). Between the trimmed V and J ends, which lost 8 bases and 1 base, there was a span of 9 bases. The germline gives CDR1 SNHLY, CDR2 FYNNEI. The CDR3 is 13 amino acids. CDR3: CASGGGSGNTIYF. The CDR3 DNA reads as TGTGCCAGCGGGGGGGGATCTGGAAACACCATATATTTT.

The rearrangement links TRBV5-1 to TRBJ1-1; 7 bases are shared with TRBD1. Germline V CDR1 and CDR2: SGHRS, YFSETQ. The CDR3 has 14 residues. The trim removed 4 bases at V and 1 base at J, leaving 4 bases unmatched. CDR3 sequence reads: CASSGGGRNTEAFF. CDR3 nucleotide sequence: TGCGCCAGCAGCGGAGGGGGCAGGAACACTGAAGCTTTCTTT.

This chain links TRBV27 with TRBJ2-1, with 8 positions matching TRBD2. This CDR3 is built from 20 residues. Germline V gives CDR1 MNHEY, CDR2 SMNVEV (reference sequence). Trimming removed 1 base from V and 1 base from J; junction bases left unmatched: 15. The CDR3 DNA sequence: TGTGCCAGCAGTTTATTGGCGGGAGGCCCCGTCGTCAGGTCCTACAATGAGCAGTTCTTC. Translation: CASSLLAGGPVVRSYNEQFF.

This clone appeared once. CDR3: CASSHRQSNQPQHF. CDR3 DNA: TGCGCCAGCAGCCATAGACAGTCCAATCAGCCCCAGCATTTT. The chain is built from TRBV4-1 and TRBJ1-5; D may be TRBD1 (5 bases). V was cut by 3 bases and J by 3 bases, with 9 bases left in between. In germline, CDR1 is MGHRA, CDR2 YSYEKL. This CDR3 is 14 amino acids long.

The chain recombines TRBV24-1 with TRBJ1-5, with D uncertain. The CDR3 totals 14 residues. With 6 bases removed from V and 2 bases from J, the gap between germline ends came to 10 bases. CDR1 is KGHDR and CDR2 is SFDVKD in the germline V gene. CDR3: CATSRRDGNQPQHF. The CDR3 coding sequence is TGTGCCACCAGTCGGAGGGATGGCAATCAGCCCCAGCATTTT.

The chain combines TRBV5-1 with TRBJ2-1; weak D call: TRBD1 (6 bases). The CDR3 runs to 13 residues. The germline V and J ends were trimmed by 3 bases and 6 bases, with 10 bases remaining between them. The germline V gene has CDR1 SGHRS and CDR2 YFSETQ. The CDR3 region is CASSSDRTNEQFF. The CDR3 region has the DNA TGCGCCAGCAGCTCTGACAGGACCAATGAGCAGTTCTTC.

The V gene is TRBV6-2 or TRBV6-3, the J gene TRBJ2-1; TRBD1 matches 10 bases. The CDR3 runs to 15 residues. Germline V gene sequence: CDR1 MNHEY, CDR2 SVGEGT. The V and J ends lost 4 bases and 7 bases, in that order; junction bases with no gene match: 7. CDR3 in amino acids: CASSLTGGAGNEQFF. CDR3 in DNA: TGTGCCAGCAGTTTGACAGGGGGCGCGGGGAATGAGCAGTTCTTC.

The count of this clone is one. The genes are TRBV18 and TRBJ1-5; 12 bases line up with TRBD1. CDR3 length: 15 residues. V lost 3 bases to trimming and J lost 8 bases; unmatched junction nucleotides: 5. CDR1 and CDR2 from the germline V gene are KGHSH and LQKENI. CDR3 sequence (DNA): TGTGCCAGCTCACCCGGGACAGGGGGCCGAGAGCCCCAGCATTTT. Translation gives CASSPGTGGREPQHF.

The chain carries TRBV2 and TRBJ2-2, with D perhaps matching TRBD1 (5 bases). Germline V gives CDR1 SNHLY, CDR2 FYNNEI. This CDR3 region has 15 residues. Trimming took 7 bases from V and 3 from J, leaving 15 bases between them. The CDR3 region has the DNA TGTGCCAGCACGGAGCAGGGTAGATACACCGGGGAGCTGTTTTTT. Amino acids: CASTEQGRYTGELFF. The whole variable domain, filled in from reference TRBV2 and TRBJ2-2, reads EPEVTQTPSHQVTQMGQEVILRCVPISNHLYFYWYRQILGQKVEFLVSFYNNEISEKSEIFDDQFSVERPDGSNFTLKIRSTKLEDSAMYFCASTEQGRYTGELFFGEGSRLTVL.

This sequence joins TRBV19 and TRBJ1-1, with a weak D call TRBD1 (5 bases). Germline-derived CDR1 and CDR2 are LNHDA and SQIVND (reference sequence). V gave up 3 bases and J gave up 0 bases, with 14 bases separating them. This CDR3 is 16 amino acids long. As DNA, the CDR3 is TGTGCCAGTAGTATTGAGGGGAGGGGTATGAACACTGAAGCTTTCTTT. Amino acid sequence: CASSIEGRGMNTEAFF.

The chain has TRBV5-6 and TRBJ2-7; D perhaps matches TRBD2 (6 bases). Trimming removed 5 bases at V and 2 bases at J, with 14 bases between. Germline CDR1 SGHDT, CDR2 YYEEEE. The CDR3 is 14 amino acids. Written as DNA, the CDR3 is TGTGCCAGCAGTCCAAGCGGGTCGGCCTACGAGCAGTACTTC. It codes for CASSPSGSAYEQYF.

The J gene is TRBJ2-6, the V gene TRBV14; D not certain. V lost 4 bases and J 2 bases, leaving 6 bases between the germline ends. In germline, CDR1 is SGHDN, CDR2 FVKESK. This CDR3 is 14 amino acids long. The CDR3 nucleotides read TGTGCCAGCAGCCTGACTCCTGGGGCCAACGTCCTGACTTTC. Encoded protein: CASSLTPGANVLTF.

J is TRBJ2-7 and V is TRBV18; 7 bases line up with TRBD2. The CDR3 runs to 15 residues. Per the germline V gene, CDR1 is KGHSH and CDR2 is LQKENI. The V gene end was trimmed by 6 bases and the J gene end by 2 bases; junction bases not matched to a gene: 10. The CDR3 bases are TGTGCCAGCTCGACCGTGGGGGAGGGTCCCTACGAGCAGTACTTC. Protein: CASSTVGEGPYEQYF. Full variable domain (missing parts from reference TRBV18 and TRBJ2-7): NAGVMQNPRHLVRRRGQEARLRCSPMKGHSHVYWYRQLPEEGLKFMVYLQKENIIDESGMPKERFSAEFPKEGPSILRIQQVVRGDSAAYFCASSTVGEGPYEQYFGPGTRLTVT.

The V and J genes are TRBV6-1 and TRBJ1-4, with 7 bases that match TRBD1. The CDR3 sequence is 15 residues long. CDR1 MNHNS and CDR2 SASEGT come from the germline V gene. V trimming: 2 bases; J trimming: 8 bases; junction bases outside the gene matches: 8. The CDR3 coding sequence is TGTGCCAGCAGTGAACAGACAGGGTCCAAGGAAAAACTGTTTTTT. It is translated as CASSEQTGSKEKLFF.

This rearrangement joins TRBV7-3 to TRBJ1-1, with 8 bases lining up with TRBD1. Germline lookup yields CDR1 SGHTA and CDR2 FQGTGA. This CDR3 comprises 14 residues. V trimming: 4 bases; J trimming: 2 bases; junction bases outside the gene matches: 3. CDR3 residues: CASSSTGVNTEAFF. The CDR3 DNA reads as TGTGCCAGCAGCTCGACAGGGGTTAACACTGAAGCTTTCTTT.

The chain joins TRBV28 to TRBJ1-1, with D hard to call. The CDR3 contains 13 residues. CDR1 is MDHEN and CDR2 is SYDVKM in the germline V gene. The germline V and J ends were trimmed by 3 bases and 11 bases, with 16 bases remaining between them. CDR3 residues: CASSLGGYGGAFF. The DNA of the CDR3 is TGTGCCAGCAGTTTGGGTGGGTATGGAGGCGCTTTCTTT.

This chain joins TRBV28 and TRBJ2-6; D gene uncertain. The germline gives CDR1 MDHEN, CDR2 SYDVKM. The CDR3 runs to 15 residues. V lost 5 bases, J lost 1 base, and 9 bases lay in between. The CDR3 reads CASSRFRSGANVLTF. The CDR3 DNA sequence: TGTGCCAGCAGTCGATTTCGGTCTGGGGCCAACGTCCTGACTTTC.